Reported below is one TCR beta chain. As processed by the authors: Estimation of nucleated cell counts was performed using reference gene primer amplification. Clones were sequenced by immunoSEQ multiplex PCR, and TCRdb holds only the in-frame ones, with some missing. V, J and clone size were drawn from that table, and D and trimming were deduced from the DNA. The sample holds 100,000 to 150,000 clones, approximately 80% seen once. Per the germline V gene, CDR1 is MNHNS and CDR2 is SASEGT. This CDR3 contains 15 residues. V dropped 3 bases and J dropped 4 bases, with 15 bases sitting between them. These data originate in a study of blood T cell repertoires in COVID-19. Study context: COVID-19 samples from acute and convalescent phases originated in the United States, Italy and Spain. Nucleic acid was either cDNA or gDNA, and it came from T cells, B-cell-depleted T cells, or PBMCs.

Sequencing was done on a sample of peripheral blood. This TCR was recovered from a woman aged 55 to 70 with acute or convalescent COVID-19. This rearrangement joins TRBV6-1 to TRBJ1-1, with a weak D call TRBD1 (6 bases). The CDR3 DNA follows: TGTGCCAGCAGTGAGCAGGGGATTTATGGCACTGAAGCTTTCTTT. Translation: CASSEQGIYGTEAFF.